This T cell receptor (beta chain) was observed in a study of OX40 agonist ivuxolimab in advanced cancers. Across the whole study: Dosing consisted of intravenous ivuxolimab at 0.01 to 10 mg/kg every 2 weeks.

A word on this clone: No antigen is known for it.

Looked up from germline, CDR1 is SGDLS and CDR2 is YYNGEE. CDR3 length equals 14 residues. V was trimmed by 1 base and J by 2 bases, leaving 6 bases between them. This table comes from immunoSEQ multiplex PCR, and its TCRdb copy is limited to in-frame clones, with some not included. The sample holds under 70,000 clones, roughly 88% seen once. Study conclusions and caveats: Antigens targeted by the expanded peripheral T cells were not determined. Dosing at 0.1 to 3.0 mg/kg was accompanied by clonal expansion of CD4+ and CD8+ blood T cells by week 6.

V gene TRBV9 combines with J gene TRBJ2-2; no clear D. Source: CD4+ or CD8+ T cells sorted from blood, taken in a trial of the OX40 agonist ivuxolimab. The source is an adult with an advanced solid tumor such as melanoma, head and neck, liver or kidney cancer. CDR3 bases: TGTGCCAGCAGCGTAATCAGCAACACCGGGGAGCTGTTTTTT. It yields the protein CASSVISNTGELFF.